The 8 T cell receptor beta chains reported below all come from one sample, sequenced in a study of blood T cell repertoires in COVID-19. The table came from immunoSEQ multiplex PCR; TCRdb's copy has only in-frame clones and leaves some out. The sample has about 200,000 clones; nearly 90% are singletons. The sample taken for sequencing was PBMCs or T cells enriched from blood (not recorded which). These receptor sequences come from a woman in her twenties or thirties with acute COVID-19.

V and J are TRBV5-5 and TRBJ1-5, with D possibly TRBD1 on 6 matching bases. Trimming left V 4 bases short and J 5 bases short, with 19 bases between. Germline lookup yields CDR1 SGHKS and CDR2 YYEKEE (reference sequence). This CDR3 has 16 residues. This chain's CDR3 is CASSPWGREVDQPQHF. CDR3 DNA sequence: TGTGCCAGCAGCCCTTGGGGGCGGGAGGTGGATCAGCCCCAGCATTTT.

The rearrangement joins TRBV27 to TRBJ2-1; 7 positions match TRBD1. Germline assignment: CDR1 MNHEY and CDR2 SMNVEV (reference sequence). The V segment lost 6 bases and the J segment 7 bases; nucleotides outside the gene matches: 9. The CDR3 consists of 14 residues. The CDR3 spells CASRTGLVLNEQFF. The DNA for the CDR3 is TGTGCCAGCAGGACAGGGTTAGTTTTGAATGAGCAGTTCTTC.

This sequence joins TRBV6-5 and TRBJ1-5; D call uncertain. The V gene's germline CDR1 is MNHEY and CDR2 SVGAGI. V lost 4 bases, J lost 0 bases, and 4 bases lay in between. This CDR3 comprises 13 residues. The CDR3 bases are TGTGCCAGCAGTTTAGATAGCAATCAGCCCCAGCATTTT. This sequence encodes CASSLDSNQPQHF.

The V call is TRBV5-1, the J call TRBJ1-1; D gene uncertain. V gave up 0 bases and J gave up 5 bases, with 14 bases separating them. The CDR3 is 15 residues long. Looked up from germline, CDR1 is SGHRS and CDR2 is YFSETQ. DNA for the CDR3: TGCGCCAGCAGCTTGGGTTTGGGCCAGATGACTGAAGCTTTCTTT. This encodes CASSLGLGQMTEAFF.

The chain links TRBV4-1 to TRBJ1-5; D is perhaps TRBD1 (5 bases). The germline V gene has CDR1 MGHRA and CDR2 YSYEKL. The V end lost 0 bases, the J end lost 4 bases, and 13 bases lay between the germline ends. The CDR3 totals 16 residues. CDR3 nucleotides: TGCGCCAGCAGCCAAGATTTCGGGGGGGGGAATCAGCCCCAGCATTTT. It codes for CASSQDFGGGNQPQHF.

CDR3 residues: CAISDRTVVSSYNSPLHF. In DNA, the CDR3 is TGTGCCATCAGTGACCGGACAGTTGTTAGCTCCTATAATTCACCCCTCCACTTT. The chain joins TRBV10-3 to TRBJ1-6, with D possibly matching TRBD1 (6 bases). Germline V lookup: CDR1 ENHRY, CDR2 SYGVKD. The germline V and J ends were trimmed by 3 bases and 0 bases, with 15 bases remaining between them. This CDR3 has 18 amino acids.

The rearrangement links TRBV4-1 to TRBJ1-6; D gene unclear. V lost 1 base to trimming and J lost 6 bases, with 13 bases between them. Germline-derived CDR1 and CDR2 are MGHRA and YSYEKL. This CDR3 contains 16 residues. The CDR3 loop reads CASSQVSLPPNSPLHF. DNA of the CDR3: TGCGCCAGCAGCCAAGTTTCCCTACCACCTAATTCACCCCTCCACTTT.

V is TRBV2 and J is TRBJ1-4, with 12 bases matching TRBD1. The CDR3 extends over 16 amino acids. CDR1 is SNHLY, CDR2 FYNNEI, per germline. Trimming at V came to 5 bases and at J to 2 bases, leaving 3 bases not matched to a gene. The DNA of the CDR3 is TGTGCCAGCAGTACGGGACAGGGGGCTACTAATGAAAAACTGTTTTTT. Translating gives CASSTGQGATNEKLFF.